This T cell receptor (beta chain) came from a study of T cell repertoires in cytomegalovirus infection. Study as a whole: As its CMV epitopes, the study selected recently identified HLA-C-restricted and well-studied HLA-B-restricted targets. Public TCR beta signatures indicated both CMV infection and matching HLA type. General study points: CMV carriers with the relevant HLA were identified by cumulative public TCR beta family frequency. HLA-C-restricted CMV-specific TCR beta clonotypes prevailed in the ex vivo response.

The CDR3 covers 14 residues. From germline, CDR1 is MNHEY and CDR2 SVGAGI. Trimming took 2 bases from V and 5 from J, leaving 12 bases between them. TCRdb re-called the reads through MiXCR, storing one row per CDR3 protein. The data show more than 250,000 distinct CDR3 sequences, with more than 20% seen just once and roughly 14% held by the top ten. In its sample, this clonotype was seen a few times. Its antigen remains unknown. The sample was cultured PBMCs, taken from culture after CMV antigen stimulation. The TCR was taken from a human donor in good health (CMV status not recorded). Some clones in this sample may be carry-over from other donors' samples. The V gene is TRBV6-5, the J gene TRBJ1-2, with D possibly TRBD1 on 6 matching bases. CDR3 amino acids: CASSYRPGAYGYTF. The CDR3 DNA sequence: TGTGCCAGCAGTTACCGGCCAGGGGCGTATGGCTACACCTTC.